What follows are 24 T cell receptor beta chains derived from one specimen sequenced in a study of T cells in localized non-small cell lung cancer. Only in-frame clones appear in the TCRdb table, and some are missing; sequencing was by immunoSEQ multiplex PCR. The sample has around 25,000 clones, 86% seen once. Sequences were derived from peripheral blood, sampled before any cancer treatment. The receptors come from a female donor older than 55 with stage I lung adenocarcinoma.

V is TRBV5-6 and J is TRBJ1-1; 8 bases map to TRBD1. The germline gives CDR1 SGHDT, CDR2 YYEEEE. The CDR3 runs to 15 residues. Losses at the gene ends were 5 bases for V and 2 bases for J; bases not matched to a gene: 8. Written as DNA, the CDR3 is TGTGCCAGCAGTCAACGGACAGGGTATAACACTGAAGCTTTCTTT. This encodes CASSQRTGYNTEAFF. The full variable domain, rest sourced from reference TRBV5-6 and TRBJ1-1, is DAGVTQSPTHLIKTRGQQVTLRCSPKSGHDTVSWYQQALGQGPQFIFQYYEEEERQRGNFPDRFSGHQFPNYSSELNVNALLLGDSALYLCASSQRTGYNTEAFFGQGTRLTVV.

This chain connects TRBV20-1 to TRBJ2-1; perhaps TRBD2 as D (5 bases). This CDR3 contains 11 residues. V was pared by 0 bases and J by 9 bases, with 6 bases between. Germline CDR1 reads DFQATT; CDR2 reads SNEGSKA (reference sequence). The DNA for the CDR3 is TGCAGTGCTAGAGAGGGGAGTGAGCAGTTCTTC. This translates into CSAREGSEQFF.

The V call is TRBV30, the J call TRBJ2-2; 10 bases match TRBD1. The CDR3 is 14 amino acids. The V segment lost 4 bases and the J segment 8 bases; nucleotides outside the gene matches: 7. CDR1 is GTSNPN and CDR2 is SVGIG in the germline V gene (reference sequence). The CDR3 DNA reads as TGTGCCTGGACCAGGGACAGGGGAAGAGGGGAGCTGTTTTTT. This gives the protein CAWTRDRGRGELFF.

This chain connects TRBV5-4 to TRBJ2-3; 9 positions agree with TRBD2. The CDR3 is made up of 15 amino acids. The trim removed 4 bases at V and 2 bases at J, leaving 5 bases unmatched. Germline CDR1 SGHNT, CDR2 YYREEE (reference sequence). The CDR3 sequence is CASSPGTSLTDTQYF. DNA of the CDR3: TGTGCCAGCAGCCCAGGGACTAGCCTCACAGATACGCAGTATTTT.

V gene TRBV4-2 combines with J gene TRBJ1-6; TRBD1 might be the D (6 bases). CDR3 length: 17 amino acids. The germline CDR1 and CDR2 sequences are LGHNA and YNFKEQ. V dropped 0 bases and J dropped 14 bases, with 23 bases sitting between them. CDR3 loop: CASSQDPRGTLPLTLHF. The DNA of the CDR3 is TGTGCCAGCAGCCAAGATCCCCGGGGGACACTCCCTTTAACCCTCCACTTT.

This chain connects TRBV29-1 to TRBJ1-1; a possible D gene is TRBD1 (5 bases). The ends were cut back, 5 bases at V and 0 bases at J, with 7 bases in the middle. The germline CDR1 and CDR2 sequences are SQVTM and ANQGSEA. The CDR3 length is 12 residues. CDR3 nucleotide sequence: TGCAGCGTTTGGGGGATGAACACTGAAGCTTTCTTT. Amino acid sequence: CSVWGMNTEAFF.

The chain links TRBV7-8 to TRBJ1-2; 7 positions agree with TRBD1. The CDR3 is 13 amino acids. Germline assignment: CDR1 SGHVS and CDR2 FQNEAQ. Trimming took 4 bases from V and 3 from J; bases not matched to a gene: 2. Here the CDR3 DNA reads TGTGCCAGCAGCTACGGACAGGACTATGGCTACACCTTC. This codes for CASSYGQDYGYTF. The complete variable domain, with remaining parts taken from reference TRBV7-8 and TRBJ1-2, reads GAGVSQSPRYKVAKRGQDVALRCDPISGHVSLFWYQQALGQGPEFLTYFQNEAQLDKSGLPSDRFFAERPEGSVSTLKIQRTQQEDSAVYLCASSYGQDYGYTFGSGTRLTVV.

The rearrangement uses TRBV11-3 and TRBJ2-7; 7 nucleotides align to TRBD1. Germline V gene lookup returns CDR1 SGHNT and CDR2 YENEEA. The CDR3 has 15 residues. V dropped 5 bases and J dropped 3; count of bases not matched to a gene: 10. CDR3 bases: TGTGCCAGCAGCCTCGCCGGGACAGCCTTCTACGAGCAGTACTTC. This encodes CASSLAGTAFYEQYF.

The V gene is TRBV29-1, the J gene TRBJ2-1, with a weak D call TRBD2 (5 bases). This CDR3 contains 10 residues. V lost 7 bases and J lost 8, with 9 bases in between. The germline CDR1 and CDR2 sequences are SQVTM and ANQGSEA. This CDR3 is CSDEGHEQFF. The CDR3 DNA reads TGCAGCGACGAGGGCCATGAGCAGTTCTTC.

The genes are TRBV11-2 and TRBJ2-7, with D perhaps matching TRBD1 or TRBD2 (6 bases each). The CDR3 runs 16 residues. The ends were cut back, 5 bases at V and 0 bases at J, with 17 bases in the middle. Germline assignment: CDR1 SGHAT and CDR2 FQNNGV. CDR3 sequence: CASSDIGGASSYEQYF. DNA for the CDR3: TGTGCCAGCAGCGACATCGGGGGCGCCAGCTCCTACGAGCAGTACTTC.

The V call is TRBV5-1, the J call TRBJ2-1, with D perhaps matching TRBD1 (6 bases). CDR1 and CDR2 from the germline V gene are SGHRS and YFSETQ. V gave up 0 bases and J gave up 6 bases, with 10 bases separating them. This CDR3 contains 14 residues. CDR3 nucleotides: TGCGCCAGCAGCTTGGGACAGGCGGTCAATGAGCAGTTCTTC. It specifies CASSLGQAVNEQFF.

The J gene is TRBJ1-1, the V gene TRBV4-1, with TRBD1 as a possible D gene (5 bases). CDR1 is MGHRA, CDR2 YSYEKL, per germline. Trimming removed 0 bases at V and 8 bases at J, with 25 bases between. This CDR3 is built from 18 residues. CDR3 sequence reads: CASSQDGRDATPRIEAFF. Written as DNA, the CDR3 is TGCGCCAGCAGCCAAGATGGCAGGGACGCCACGCCGCGAATCGAAGCTTTCTTT.

The rearrangement joins TRBV2 to TRBJ2-1; D ambiguous. The V and J ends lost 3 bases and 6 bases respectively, with 12 bases between them. Germline values: CDR1 SNHLY, CDR2 FYNNEI. The CDR3 sequence is 14 residues long. The CDR3 nucleotides are TGTGCCAGCAGTGACCTGGTCCCCGGCAATGAGCAGTTCTTC. Translated, it gives CASSDLVPGNEQFF.

This clone was picked up a small number of times. The chain has TRBV7-8 and TRBJ1-2; perhaps TRBD1 as D (6 bases). Germline CDR1 SGHVS, CDR2 FQNEAQ. This CDR3 contains 14 residues. V was pared by 1 base and J by 4 bases, with 10 bases between. Here the CDR3 reads CASSLEGHGYGYTF. CDR3 nucleotide sequence: TGTGCCAGCAGCTTAGAGGGACATGGCTATGGCTACACCTTC.

Here the CDR3 DNA reads TGCGCCAGCAGCCTCGTCGGTACTTACACTGAAGCTTTCTTT. Translating gives CASSLVGTYTEAFF. This chain joins TRBV4-1 and TRBJ1-1; D uncertain. Germline CDR1 is MGHRA and CDR2 is YSYEKL. The CDR3 runs to 14 residues. V lost 4 bases, J lost 3 bases, and 12 bases lay in between.

This chain uses TRBV6-5 with TRBJ1-1; D gene ambiguous. V shed 6 bases and J shed 4 bases, with 9 bases lying between them. This CDR3 is 12 amino acids long. The germline V gene encodes CDR1 MNHEY and CDR2 SVGAGI. The DNA for the CDR3 is TGTGCCAGCAGATCAAAGAGCACTGAAGCTTTCTTT. This encodes CASRSKSTEAFF.

This clone appeared a few times. The chain is built from TRBV15 and TRBJ1-2; D may be TRBD1 (5 bases). From germline, CDR1 is LNHNV and CDR2 YYDKDF (reference sequence). V lost 3 bases to trimming and J lost 13 bases, with 15 bases between them. The CDR3 is made up of 12 amino acids. The DNA of the CDR3 is TGTGCCACCAGCAGTCTCAGGGAGAGTTGCACCTTC. Its translation: CATSSLRESCTF.

The chain couples TRBV6-1 to TRBJ2-5, with 10 bases aligning to TRBD1. Germline V gene data show CDR1 as MNHNS and CDR2 as SASEGT. J gave up 4 bases and V 1 base, and 3 bases lay outside the gene matches. The CDR3 is 15 amino acids. The CDR3: CASSEGTGGGETQYF. In nucleotides, the CDR3 is TGTGCCAGCAGTGAAGGGACAGGGGGGGGAGAGACCCAGTACTTC.

The rearrangement uses TRBV7-9 and TRBJ1-1; D gene unclear. This CDR3 comprises 14 residues. CDR1 is SEHNR, CDR2 FQNEAQ, per germline (reference sequence). Trimming removed 4 bases at V and 4 bases at J, with 13 bases between. CDR3 in amino acids: CASSSHLGGTEAFF. The CDR3 coding sequence is TGTGCCAGCAGCTCACATTTGGGAGGCACTGAAGCTTTCTTT.

This chain connects TRBV14 to TRBJ1-2, with D unresolved. The CDR3 length is 14 residues. Looked up from germline, CDR1 is SGHDN and CDR2 is FVKESK. Trimming left V 1 base short and J 6 bases short, with 12 bases between. CDR3 sequence (DNA): TGTGCCAGCAGCCAAGGAATGGGTCTGCATGGCTACACCTTC. This gives the protein CASSQGMGLHGYTF.

The rearrangement uses TRBV19 and TRBJ1-1; TRBD1 matches at 7 bases. Germline V gives CDR1 LNHDA, CDR2 SQIVND (reference sequence). Losses at the gene ends were 2 bases for V and 0 bases for J; bases not matched to a gene: 3. The CDR3 contains 15 residues. The CDR3 here is CASSIRGTVNTEAFF. CDR3 nucleotide sequence: TGTGCCAGTAGTATACGGGGGACAGTGAACACTGAAGCTTTCTTT.

Points on this clone: The same CDR3 can be traced to other DNA sequences in this sample. V and J are TRBV27 and TRBJ1-1; D uncertain. This CDR3 spans 15 amino acids. Looked up from germline, CDR1 is MNHEY and CDR2 is SMNVEV (reference sequence). Trimming left V 8 bases short and J 0 bases short, with 16 bases between. This CDR3 is CASRSSGSMNTEAFF. The CDR3 DNA reads as TGTGCCAGCCGTTCCTCGGGCAGCATGAACACTGAAGCTTTCTTT.

The chain recombines TRBV2 with TRBJ1-2; D not resolved. Per the germline V gene, CDR1 is SNHLY and CDR2 is FYNNEI. The V end was cut by 4 bases, the J end by 2 bases, with 8 bases between. CDR3 length: 13 amino acids. For the CDR3, the DNA is TGTGCCAGCAGTGGCGCCAGCAACTATGGCTACACCTTC. This translates into CASSGASNYGYTF.

The CDR3: CASSLDRAEFF. The CDR3, as DNA: TGTGCCAGCAGCTTGGACAGGGCAGAGTTCTTC. The rearrangement uses TRBV5-6 and TRBJ2-1; D is possibly TRBD1 (6 bases). The V gene's germline CDR1 is SGHDT and CDR2 YYEEEE. This CDR3 contains 11 residues. V gave up 0 bases and J gave up 14 bases, with 9 bases separating them. The full variable domain, in which reference TRBV5-6 and TRBJ2-1 provide the parts outside the CDR3, is DAGVTQSPTHLIKTRGQQVTLRCSPKSGHDTVSWYQQALGQGPQFIFQYYEEEERQRGNFPDRFSGHQFPNYSSELNVNALLLGDSALYLCASSLDRAEFFGPGTRLTVL.